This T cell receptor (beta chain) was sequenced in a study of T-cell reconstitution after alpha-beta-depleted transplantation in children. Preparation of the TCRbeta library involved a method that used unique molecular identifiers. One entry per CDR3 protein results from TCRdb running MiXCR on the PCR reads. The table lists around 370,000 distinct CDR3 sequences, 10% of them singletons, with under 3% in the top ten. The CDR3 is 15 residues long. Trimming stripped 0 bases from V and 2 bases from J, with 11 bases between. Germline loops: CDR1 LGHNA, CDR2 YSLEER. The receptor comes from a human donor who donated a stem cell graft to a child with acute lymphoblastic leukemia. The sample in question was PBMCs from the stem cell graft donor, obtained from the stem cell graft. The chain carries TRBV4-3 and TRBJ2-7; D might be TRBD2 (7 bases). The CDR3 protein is CASSQDRGAPYEQYF. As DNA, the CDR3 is TGCGCCAGCAGCCAAGATCGGGGGGCCCCCTACGAGCAGTACTTC.